Following are 22 T cell receptor beta chains from one sample sequenced in a study of shared clonotypes between healthy human individuals. Some clones are missing from TCRdb's copy, which holds only in-frame ones; the method was immunoSEQ multiplex PCR. The data hold under 1,100,000 clones, with about 84% observed a single time. Material: memory CD4+ T cells from PBMCs. As to subset: CD45RA-negative fraction. The receptors stem from a young man in good health. Some clones in this sample may be carry-over from other donors' samples.

This chain joins TRBV5-1 and TRBJ1-1; D is perhaps TRBD1 (6 bases). CDR1 and CDR2 (germline): SGHRS, YFSETQ. V was pared by 1 base and J by 0 bases, with 10 bases between. The CDR3 extends over 15 amino acids. Written as DNA, the CDR3 is TGCGCCAGCAGCTTGACGGACAGAGTGAACACTGAAGCTTTCTTT. Its protein is CASSLTDRVNTEAFF.

The chain has TRBV5-6 and TRBJ1-2; perhaps TRBD1 as D (5 bases). This CDR3 is built from 13 residues. Germline-derived CDR1 and CDR2 are SGHDT and YYEEEE. The V and J ends lost 4 bases and 2 bases respectively, with 9 bases between them. CDR3 region: CASSPGQNYGYTF. CDR3 bases: TGTGCCAGCAGCCCCGGACAAAACTATGGCTACACCTTC.

V gene TRBV7-2 combines with J gene TRBJ2-1; a possible D gene is TRBD1 (6 bases). CDR3 size: 14 residues. V gave up 5 bases and J gave up 8 bases, with 16 bases separating them. Germline CDR1 and CDR2: SGHTA and FQGNSA. This CDR3 reads CASSPQGRRDEQFF. The CDR3 region has the DNA TGTGCCAGCAGCCCCCAGGGGCGGCGCGATGAGCAGTTCTTC.

This clone has only one observation. The chain recombines TRBV6-1 with TRBJ1-1; D might be TRBD1 (5 bases). The ends were cut back, 0 bases at V and 4 bases at J, with 12 bases in the middle. The CDR3 covers 15 residues. Germline-derived CDR1 and CDR2 are MNHNS and SASEGT. The CDR3 here is CASSEAYGAPTEAFF. The CDR3 DNA sequence: TGTGCCAGCAGTGAAGCATACGGGGCGCCCACTGAAGCTTTCTTT.

This clone has only a few counts. The chain employs TRBV29-1 and TRBJ1-4; TRBD1 might be the D (5 bases). CDR3 size: 12 residues. Per the germline V gene, CDR1 is SQVTM and CDR2 is ANQGSEA. Deletions cut 4 bases from V and 8 bases from J, with 11 bases between. CDR3 protein: CSVAQGNEKLFF. CDR3 nucleotide sequence: TGCAGCGTTGCTCAGGGAAACGAAAAACTGTTTTTT.

This clone turned up a few times. The chain recombines TRBV6-1 with TRBJ2-3; unclear D gene. The CDR3 covers 13 residues. Germline V gives CDR1 MNHNS, CDR2 SASEGT. V shed 0 bases and J shed 6 bases, with 7 bases lying between them. The CDR3 DNA follows: TGTGCCAGCAGTGAAGCGGGGTGGGATACGCAGTATTTT. This encodes CASSEAGWDTQYF.

The chain carries TRBV7-3 and TRBJ2-2; D remains ambiguous. CDR3 length equals 13 residues. Germline assignment: CDR1 SGHTA and CDR2 FQGTGA. The V gene lost 11 bases and the J gene lost 4 bases, with 14 bases spanning the gap. CDR3 DNA: TGTGCCCGTGACCCCAGGCGCACCGGGGAGCTGTTTTTT. It translates to CARDPRRTGELFF.

The chain combines TRBV7-6 with TRBJ2-7; D gene ambiguous. The V gene lost 0 bases and the J gene lost 5 bases, with 11 bases spanning the gap. The CDR3 loop spans 14 amino acids. The V gene's germline CDR1 is SGHVS and CDR2 FNYEAQ. CDR3 in amino acids: CASSLALVWDEQYF. The CDR3 region has the DNA TGTGCCAGCAGCTTAGCTTTAGTGTGGGACGAGCAGTACTTC.

There are a few counts of this clone. CDR3 in amino acids: CAISGQTSGITDTQYF. In DNA, the CDR3 is TGTGCCATCAGTGGACAGACTAGCGGGATCACAGATACGCAGTATTTT. V usage is TRBV10-3 and J usage is TRBJ2-3, with TRBD2 identical over 11 bases. The CDR3 covers 16 residues. Germline assignment: CDR1 ENHRY and CDR2 SYGVKD. J lost 2 bases, V lost 4 bases, and 5 bases had no gene match.

About this clone: A read error may be the cause here, since a much bigger clone is one base away. Other DNA sequences in this specimen translate into the identical CDR3. The chain joins TRBV9 to TRBJ1-1, with TRBD1 matching 7 bases. V gave up 4 bases and J gave up 5 bases; unmatched junction bases: 8. Germline V gene lookup returns CDR1 SGDLS and CDR2 YYNGEE. This CDR3 spans 14 amino acids. The CDR3 region has the DNA TGTGCCAGCAGCCCGGATAGGGGGCGAACTGAAGCTTTCTTT. Translation: CASSPDRGRTEAFF.

This chain uses TRBV7-3 with TRBJ2-3; TRBD2 agrees at 9 bases. From germline, CDR1 is SGHTA and CDR2 FQGTGA. This CDR3 spans 14 amino acids. Losses at the gene ends were 10 bases for V and 0 bases for J; bases not matched to a gene: 5. The CDR3 DNA reads TGTGCCACCGCGCGGGGGGGCAGCACAGATACGCAGTATTTT. Its translation is CATARGGSTDTQYF.

The chain uses TRBV6-1 and TRBJ1-1; TRBD1 matches at 7 bases. The CDR3 length is 14 residues. With V trimmed by 8 bases and J by 0 bases, 6 bases remained unmatched. Germline V gene lookup returns CDR1 MNHNS and CDR2 SASEGT. This CDR3 is CASVRDRLNTEAFF. The CDR3 DNA is TGTGCCAGCGTCCGGGACAGACTGAACACTGAAGCTTTCTTT.

This CDR3 reads CASSVQREGYGYTF. In DNA, the CDR3 is TGTGCCAGCAGTGTCCAGAGGGAGGGCTATGGCTACACCTTC. The gene calls are TRBV2 and TRBJ1-2, with D hard to call. Germline V gives CDR1 SNHLY, CDR2 FYNNEI. The germline V and J ends were trimmed by 4 bases and 4 bases, with 13 bases remaining between them. The CDR3 loop spans 14 amino acids.

The chain links TRBV6-6 to TRBJ2-7, with a weak D call TRBD1 (6 bases). V gave up 6 bases and J gave up 5 bases, with 11 bases separating them. This CDR3 region has 12 residues. Germline V gene sequence: CDR1 MNHNY, CDR2 SVGAGI (reference sequence). CDR3 in DNA: TGTGCCAGCAGACTACAGGGCAACGAGCAGTACTTC. It codes for CASRLQGNEQYF.

This clone was seen a single time. The chain carries TRBV28 and TRBJ2-2; D ambiguous. Germline V gene lookup returns CDR1 MDHEN and CDR2 SYDVKM. V gave up 2 bases and J gave up 6 bases, with 22 bases separating them. The CDR3 contains 18 residues. CDR3 protein: CASSLGIDINYGAGELFF. The CDR3 DNA follows: TGTGCCAGCAGTTTAGGAATAGATATCAATTATGGGGCCGGGGAGCTGTTTTTT.

The chain carries TRBV6-5 and TRBJ2-7, with a possible D match to TRBD2 (5 bases). V was shortened by 7 bases and J by 3 bases, with 16 bases between the two germline ends. This CDR3 is 14 amino acids long. Per the germline V gene, CDR1 is MNHEY and CDR2 is SVGAGI. The CDR3 loop reads CASNDEGPLYEQYF. In DNA form, the CDR3 reads TGTGCCAGCAACGACGAGGGCCCACTCTACGAGCAGTACTTC.

This clone occurred once. Other DNA sequences in the same sample also yield this CDR3. V and J are TRBV20-1 and TRBJ1-3; D remains unclear. Per the germline V gene, CDR1 is DFQATT and CDR2 is SNEGSKA (reference sequence). CDR3 size: 11 residues. V was shortened by 4 bases and J by 1 base, with 2 bases between the two germline ends. In DNA, the CDR3 is TGCAGTGCTACGTCTGGAAACACCATATATTTT. This codes for CSATSGNTIYF.

This chain connects TRBV7-6 to TRBJ2-1; D perhaps matches TRBD2 (6 bases). Germline V gene lookup returns CDR1 SGHVS and CDR2 FNYEAQ. CDR3 size: 15 residues. The ends were cut back, 1 base at V and 3 bases at J, with 10 bases in the middle. CDR3 nucleotide sequence: TGTGCCAGCAGCTTAGTGCGGGAAATCTACAATGAGCAGTTCTTC. Its protein product is CASSLVREIYNEQFF.

Comments on this clone: A much larger clonotype is one base distant, so this may be a read error. The rearrangement links TRBV9 to TRBJ2-7, with 9 bases matching TRBD1. This CDR3 is 14 amino acids long. V dropped 4 bases and J dropped 2; count of bases not matched to a gene: 4. Germline CDR1 reads SGDLS; CDR2 reads YYNGEE. The CDR3 spells CASSLGQGTYEQYF. The CDR3 DNA reads as TGTGCCAGCAGCCTCGGACAGGGGACCTACGAGCAGTACTTC.

This clone appeared a single time. The rearrangement uses TRBV6-6 and TRBJ2-3; 7 nucleotides match TRBD2. Germline CDR1 MNHNY, CDR2 SVGAGI (reference sequence). Losses at the gene ends were 2 bases for V and 6 bases for J; bases not matched to a gene: 2. The CDR3 consists of 13 residues. CDR3 sequence reads: CASSYREGDTQYF. The CDR3 coding sequence is TGTGCCAGCAGTTACAGGGAGGGGGATACGCAGTATTTT.

This chain joins TRBV2 and TRBJ1-2; the D is unclear. This CDR3 is built from 13 residues. The V gene's germline CDR1 is SNHLY and CDR2 FYNNEI. The germline V and J ends were trimmed by 5 bases and 2 bases, with 9 bases remaining between them. Here the CDR3 DNA reads TGTGCCAGCAGTCTTGAGATGAACTATGGCTACACCTTC. This encodes CASSLEMNYGYTF.

This clone was detected once. The V gene is TRBV14, the J gene TRBJ1-1; D remains ambiguous. The CDR3 is made up of 15 amino acids. From germline, CDR1 is SGHDN and CDR2 FVKESK. V gave up 1 base and J gave up 5 bases, with 14 bases separating them. In DNA form, the CDR3 reads TGTGCCAGCAGCCAAGTTCGGGCGCTAGGGACTGAAGCTTTCTTT. Protein product: CASSQVRALGTEAFF.